The 10 T cell receptor beta chains below all came from one sample that was sequenced in a study of CD8 T cells in Susac syndrome (dated 2019 in TCRdb). Library preparation employed the immunoSEQ multiplex PCR assay. RNA was extracted using the RNeasy kit, and roughly 0.5 to 1 ug of the RNA was reverse transcribed with random hexamers. The raw public reads went through TCRdb reprocessing: fastp at Q25, MiXCR clone calling, in-frame beta chains kept. All rows with the same CDR3 protein become a single entry with the most common DNA and genes. In this sample the table shows some 57,000 distinct CDR3 sequences, roughly nine tenths of which occur a single time. The ten largest make up roughly 0.2% of the sample. The sample was CD8+ T cells from PBMCs. These receptor sequences come from a human donor in good health.

The J gene is TRBJ2-7, the V gene TRBV9; D is ambiguous. The V gene's germline CDR1 is SGDLS and CDR2 YYNGEE. Trimming left V 0 bases short and J 2 bases short, with 9 bases between. The CDR3 extends over 14 amino acids. In DNA form, the CDR3 reads TGTGCCAGCAGCGTAGGAGGTTCTACCTACGAGCAGTACTTC. This encodes CASSVGGSTYEQYF.

This clonotype was counted only a few times. The chain links TRBV5-1 to TRBJ2-7, with D unresolved. Trimming pared 0 bases from V and 4 bases from J, leaving 8 bases between. This CDR3 comprises 13 residues. Germline V lookup: CDR1 SGHRS, CDR2 YFSETQ. For the CDR3, the DNA is TGCGCCAGCAGCTTGGGCCAGCTTTACGAGCAGTACTTC. Amino acid sequence: CASSLGQLYEQYF.

The CDR3 is CASSRDTSYEQYF. Here the CDR3 DNA reads TGCGCCAGCAGCCGGGACACCTCCTACGAGCAGTACTTC. This rearrangement joins TRBV5-1 to TRBJ2-7; D is possibly TRBD1 (6 bases). Trimming stripped 4 bases from V and 0 bases from J, with 8 bases between. Germline CDR1 and CDR2: SGHRS and YFSETQ. The CDR3 extends over 13 amino acids.

V is TRBV18 and J is TRBJ2-1, with TRBD1 identical over 9 bases. The germline V gene has CDR1 KGHSH and CDR2 LQKENI. V lost 3 bases and J lost 2; bases outside the gene matches: 2. CDR3 length: 15 amino acids. CDR3 protein: CASSPGQGPYNEQFF. The CDR3 DNA reads TGTGCCAGCTCACCGGGACAGGGACCCTACAATGAGCAGTTCTTC.

The chain joins TRBV7-9 to TRBJ2-5; no clear D. Germline lookup yields CDR1 SEHNR and CDR2 FQNEAQ (reference sequence). Between the trimmed V and J ends, which lost 5 bases and 7 bases, there was a span of 20 bases. This CDR3 comprises 15 residues. The CDR3 DNA reads TGTGCCAGCAGCCCCCCGGACGGAGAAGCAGGGACCCAGTACTTC. Translated, it gives CASSPPDGEAGTQYF.

The J gene is TRBJ2-5, the V gene TRBV20-1, with 9 bases matching TRBD1. Germline V CDR1 and CDR2: DFQATT, SNEGSKA (reference sequence). J gave up 2 bases and V 6 bases, and 7 bases lay outside the gene matches. The CDR3 length is 14 residues. CDR3 in DNA: TGCAGTGCCAAGACAGGGGGGACTCAAGAGACCCAGTACTTC. This sequence encodes CSAKTGGTQETQYF.

This chain connects TRBV29-1 to TRBJ1-5; D unclear. Trimming cost V 0 bases and J 4 bases, with 4 bases left between them. In germline, CDR1 is SQVTM, CDR2 ANQGSEA. This CDR3 is built from 12 residues. CDR3 in amino acids: CSVEEGNQPQHF. CDR3 bases: TGCAGCGTTGAAGAGGGGAATCAGCCCCAGCATTTT.

The chain joins TRBV19 to TRBJ2-1; no firm D call. This CDR3 region has 13 residues. Trimming removed 3 bases from V and 4 bases from J, with 7 bases in between. Germline V CDR1 and CDR2: LNHDA, SQIVND (reference sequence). The CDR3, as DNA: TGTGCCAGTAGTATTGTACAATACAATGAGCAGTTCTTC. This gives the protein CASSIVQYNEQFF.

The chain combines TRBV12-3 or TRBV12-4 with TRBJ1-2; the D gene is possibly TRBD1 (5 bases). V gave up 5 bases and J gave up 5 bases, with 9 bases separating them. This CDR3 contains 12 residues. Written as DNA, the CDR3 is TGTGCCAGCAGTCCGCCAGGGTATGGCTACACCTTC. Translating gives CASSPPGYGYTF.

The chain uses TRBV7-2 and TRBJ2-5; tentative D call: TRBD1 (5 bases). Germline loops: CDR1 SGHTA, CDR2 FQGNSA. The CDR3 spans 14 residues. The germline V and J ends were trimmed by 1 base and 8 bases, with 14 bases remaining between them. CDR3 DNA: TGTGCCAGCAGCTTAGATCAGGGATCTGAAACCCAGTACTTC. This gives the protein CASSLDQGSETQYF.